This record covers a single T cell receptor (beta chain). Its target is not known. This sample was included in a study of T cell therapy after organ transplantation. The junction had 8 bases not matched to a gene; V was cut back by 3 bases and J by 5 bases. The germline V gene has CDR1 SQVTM and CDR2 ANQGSEA. The CDR3 loop spans 14 amino acids. This sample's time point: 20-29 weeks after completion of therapy. Profiling relied on immunoSEQ multiplex PCR, and the TCRdb table lists in-frame clones only, not all of them. This sample has 20,000 or so clones, with less than 90% found just once. This TCR was sampled from a human patient who had received a solid organ transplant and had CMV disease. These T cells may partly come from the graft donor. The material was CD8+ T cells from blood, obtained after autologous CMV-specific T cell therapy. The chain carries TRBV29-1 and TRBJ2-5; TRBD1 matches 8 bases. The CDR3 sequence: CSVESRQGFETQYF. CDR3 nucleotides: TGCAGCGTTGAGTCCCGACAGGGGTTTGAGACCCAGTACTTC.